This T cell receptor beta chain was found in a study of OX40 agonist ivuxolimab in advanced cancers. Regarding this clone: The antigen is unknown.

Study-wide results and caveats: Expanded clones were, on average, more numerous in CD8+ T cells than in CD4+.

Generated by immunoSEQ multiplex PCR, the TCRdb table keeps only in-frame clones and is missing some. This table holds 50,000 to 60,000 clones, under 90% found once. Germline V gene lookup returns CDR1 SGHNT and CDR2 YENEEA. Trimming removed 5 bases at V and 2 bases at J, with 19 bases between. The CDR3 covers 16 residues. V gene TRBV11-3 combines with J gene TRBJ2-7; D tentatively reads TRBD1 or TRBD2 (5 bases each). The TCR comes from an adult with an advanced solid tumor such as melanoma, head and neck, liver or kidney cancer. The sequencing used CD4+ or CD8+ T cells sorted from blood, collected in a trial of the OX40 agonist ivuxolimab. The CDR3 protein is CASSIRDPMSAYEQYF. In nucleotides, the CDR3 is TGTGCCAGCAGCATCCGGGACCCGATGTCGGCCTACGAGCAGTACTTC.